These T cell receptor beta chains were read from a single sample in a study of beta chain features in type 1 diabetes. Data came from immunoSEQ multiplex PCR; TCRdb stores just in-frame clones and leaves some out. Among about 400,000 clones listed, roughly 12% were seen once. Sequencing was performed on naive CD4+ T cells from blood. These receptors all stem from a man in his late teens or twenties in good health. CDR3s include the opening cysteine and the closing phenylalanine or tryptophan. Each record gives: J gene, D gene, clone size, V gene, CDR3 protein, CDR3 DNA. The D gene is left open where the match is weak. Clone size appears in some rows only: once, few, many, or a class for an expanded clone.

>TRBJ2-7|NA|few|TRBV9
CASSVGSSYEQYF
TGTGCCAGCAGCGTAGGCAGCTCCTACGAGCAGTACTTC
>TRBJ2-7|NA|few|TRBV7-6
CASSRFGASYEQYF
TGTGCCAGCAGCCGGTTTGGGGCGTCCTACGAGCAGTACTTC
>TRBJ2-3|TRBD2|few|TRBV27
CASSLDRGGVVDTQYF
TGTGCCAGCAGTCTCGACCGTGGGGGGGTGGTAGATACGCAGTATTTT
>TRBJ2-7|TRBD2|NA|TRBV7-9
CASSLGGLAYEQYF
TGTGCCAGCAGCTTAGGGGGACTAGCCTACGAGCAGTACTTC
>TRBJ1-4|TRBD1|few|TRBV4-3
CASSQEGQGNEKLFF
TGCGCCAGCAGCCAAGAAGGACAGGGGAATGAAAAACTGTTTTTT
>TRBJ1-5|NA|NA|TRBV5-1
CASSEIPNQPQHF
TGCGCCAGCAGCGAGATCCCCAATCAGCCCCAGCATTTT
>TRBJ2-7|TRBD2|few|TRBV30
CAWRLAGVREQYF
TGTGCCTGGAGACTAGCGGGAGTAAGGGAGCAGTACTTC
>TRBJ2-7|NA|NA|TRBV7-9
CASSSGRTTYEQYF
TGTGCCAGCAGTTCGGGACGGACTACCTACGAGCAGTACTTC
>TRBJ2-1|NA|NA|TRBV9
CASQRASSSSYNEQFF
TGTGCCAGCCAGAGGGCTAGCAGCTCCTCCTACAATGAGCAGTTCTTC
>TRBJ2-3|NA|NA|TRBV7-3
CASSFVTDTQYF
TGTGCCAGCAGCTTCGTCACAGATACGCAGTATTTT
>TRBJ2-2|TRBD1|NA|TRBV7-3
CASRRIGTGDPGELFF
TGTGCCAGCAGACGTATCGGGACAGGGGATCCCGGGGAGCTGTTTTTT
>TRBJ2-5|TRBD1|NA|TRBV28
CASTRQGWETQYF
TGTGCCAGCACCAGACAGGGGTGGGAGACCCAGTACTTC
>TRBJ2-1|NA|NA|TRBV11-2
CASSFGWESYNEQFF
TGTGCCAGCAGCTTTGGGTGGGAGTCCTACAATGAGCAGTTCTTC
>TRBJ1-4|TRBD1|NA|TRBV29-1
CSVGTGGEEKLFF
TGCAGCGTCGGGACAGGGGGGGAGGAAAAACTGTTTTTT
>TRBJ2-5|NA|NA|TRBV5-4
CASSLNPPGETQYF
TGTGCCAGCAGTTTGAATCCCCCGGGGGAGACCCAGTACTTC
>TRBJ2-7|NA|few|TRBV21-1
CASSKKSDRSWAYEQYF
TGTGCCAGCAGCAAAAAAAGTGACAGGAGTTGGGCATACGAGCAGTACTTC
>TRBJ1-5|NA|NA|TRBV4-3
CASSQDYIQPQHF
TGCGCCAGCAGCCAAGATTATATTCAGCCCCAGCATTTT
>TRBJ1-4|NA|few|TRBV4-2
CASSQEAGTNEKLFF
TGTGCCAGCAGCCAAGAGGCAGGGACTAATGAAAAACTGTTTTTT
>TRBJ2-4|NA|NA|TRBV7-9
CASSSQGAKNIQYF
TGTGCCAGCAGCTCACAGGGAGCCAAAAACATTCAGTACTTC
>TRBJ1-5|TRBD1|NA|TRBV19
CASSKRQGDNQPQHF
TGTGCCAGTAGTAAGAGACAGGGGGACAATCAGCCCCAGCATTTT
>TRBJ2-5|NA|NA|TRBV11-1
CASSLRLVGKETQYF
TGTGCCAGCAGCTTACGTCTGGTCGGGAAAGAGACCCAGTACTTC
>TRBJ1-2|TRBD1|NA|TRBV27
CASSFKAGGDRGGGYTF
TGTGCCAGCAGTTTTAAGGCAGGGGGTGATCGGGGTGGTGGCTACACCTTC
>TRBJ1-1|TRBD1|few|TRBV11-1
CASSRDRGLEAFF
TGTGCCAGCAGCCGGGACAGGGGGCTTGAAGCTTTCTTT
>TRBJ2-6|TRBD1|NA|TRBV29-1
CSVRTGTGGSGANVLTF
TGCAGCGTCCGAACCGGGACAGGGGGCTCTGGGGCCAACGTCCTGACTTTC
>TRBJ2-5|TRBD2|NA|TRBV19
CASSPRTSAKTQYF
TGTGCCAGTAGTCCGCGGACTAGCGCGAAGACCCAGTACTTC